Following are 10 T cell receptor beta chains from one sample sequenced in a study of shared clonotypes between healthy human individuals. Naive-designated CD8 cells lacked CD45RO, were positively enriched for CCR7, and omitted terminally differentiated effector memory CD45RA+ cells. Sequencing was performed with immunoSEQ multiplex PCR; in TCRdb, only in-frame clones are kept and a portion is missing. The data contain about 750,000 clones, 80% to 95% of them singletons. Sample: naive CD8+ T cells sorted from blood. The receptors were gathered from a man aged 25 to 40 in good health.

This chain connects TRBV19 to TRBJ2-6; D not certain. CDR1 and CDR2 from the germline V gene are LNHDA and SQIVND (reference sequence). Trimming left V 5 bases short and J 1 base short, with 9 bases between. The CDR3 is 15 residues long. CDR3 sequence (DNA): TGTGCCAGTAGTCCTGCCATATCTGGGGCCAACGTCCTGACTTTC. This sequence encodes CASSPAISGANVLTF.

The chain recombines TRBV4-1 with TRBJ2-1, with 8 nucleotides matching TRBD2. V trimming: 3 bases; J trimming: 8 bases; junction bases outside the gene matches: 9. The CDR3 runs 15 residues. CDR1 MGHRA and CDR2 YSYEKL come from the germline V gene. CDR3 loop: CASSHPAGVKDEQFF. In DNA, the CDR3 is TGCGCCAGCAGCCATCCAGCGGGAGTTAAGGATGAGCAGTTCTTC.

The chain carries TRBV7-6 and TRBJ2-3; no firm D call. Germline CDR1 is SGHVS and CDR2 is FNYEAQ. V was trimmed by 3 bases and J by 0 bases, leaving 13 bases between them. This CDR3 is 16 amino acids long. The CDR3 spells CASSFTAAESTDTQYF. CDR3 nucleotides: TGTGCCAGCAGCTTCACCGCGGCGGAGAGCACAGATACGCAGTATTTT. Full variable domain (rest looked up from reference TRBV7-6 and TRBJ2-3): GAGVSQSPRYKVTKRGQDVALRCDPISGHVSLYWYRQALGQGPEFLTYFNYEAQQDKSGLPNDRFSAERPEGSISTLTIQRTEQRDSAMYRCASSFTAAESTDTQYFGPGTRLTVL.

The chain couples TRBV9 to TRBJ2-1, with 10 positions matching TRBD2. The CDR3 spans 16 residues. Germline assignment: CDR1 SGDLS and CDR2 YYNGEE. Trimming took 0 bases from V and 7 from J; bases not matched to a gene: 7. The CDR3, as DNA: TGTGCCAGCAGCGTAGAAGGTAGCGGGAGGTGGAATGAGCAGTTCTTC. Its translation is CASSVEGSGRWNEQFF.

The gene calls are TRBV5-1 and TRBJ2-7; D gene uncertain. Per the germline V gene, CDR1 is SGHRS and CDR2 is YFSETQ. This CDR3 has 13 residues. V lost 4 bases and J 4 bases, leaving 12 bases between the germline ends. The CDR3 DNA is TGCGCCAGCAGCCCCACCTCCAGTTACGAGCAGTACTTC. Translating it yields CASSPTSSYEQYF.

The rearrangement uses TRBV27 and TRBJ2-1; TRBD1 agrees at 7 bases. The V gene's germline CDR1 is MNHEY and CDR2 SMNVEV (reference sequence). The junction had 4 bases not matched to a gene; V was cut back by 4 bases and J by 4 bases. The CDR3 covers 14 residues. CDR3 coding DNA: TGTGCCAGCAGTTCTCCGGGACAGTACAATGAGCAGTTCTTC. Its protein is CASSSPGQYNEQFF.

Remarks on this clone: The sample carries other DNA sequences with the same CDR3. The J gene is TRBJ2-7, the V gene TRBV11-2; 11 nucleotides match TRBD2. The germline gives CDR1 SGHAT, CDR2 FQNNGV. V shed 8 bases and J 0 bases; nucleotides not matched to a gene: 0. The CDR3 is made up of 13 amino acids. The CDR3 sequence is CASGTSGSYEQYF. The DNA for the CDR3 is TGTGCCAGCGGGACTAGCGGCTCCTACGAGCAGTACTTC.

This chain connects TRBV30 to TRBJ1-4; D is undetermined. The CDR3 consists of 15 residues. Per the germline V gene, CDR1 is GTSNPN and CDR2 is SVGIG (reference sequence). V lost 2 bases to trimming and J lost 7 bases, with 17 bases between them. The CDR3 loop is CAWSSDAGMGEKLFF. Here the CDR3 DNA reads TGTGCCTGGAGTTCCGATGCGGGGATGGGTGAAAAACTGTTTTTT.

The chain combines TRBV19 with TRBJ2-7; D possibly corresponds to TRBD1 (6 bases). V lost 4 bases and J lost 6, with 10 bases in between. Looked up from germline, CDR1 is LNHDA and CDR2 is SQIVND (reference sequence). The CDR3 totals 12 residues. The CDR3 DNA reads as TGTGCCAGTAGTACGAGACAGGCCGAGCAGTACTTC. Amino acid sequence: CASSTRQAEQYF. Drawing the rest from reference TRBV19 and TRBJ2-7, the complete variable domain is DGGITQSPKYLFRKEGQNVTLSCEQNLNHDAMYWYRQDPGQGLRLIYYSQIVNDFQKGDIAEGYSVSREKKESFPLTVTSAQKNPTAFYLCASSTRQAEQYFGPGTRLTVT.

The genes are TRBV6-1 and TRBJ2-5; TRBD1 might be the D (7 bases). CDR3 length: 15 residues. CDR1 and CDR2 (germline): MNHNS, SASEGT. Trimming cost V 4 bases and J 4 bases, with 16 bases left between them. CDR3 in amino acids: CASSAPRGRGETQYF. The CDR3 nucleotides are TGTGCCAGCAGTGCCCCGAGGGGGCGGGGAGAGACCCAGTACTTC.